Following are 29 T cell receptor beta chains from one sample sequenced in a study of early T cells in non-severe SARS-CoV-2 infection. A single record per CDR3 protein comes from TCRdb applying MiXCR to the 5' RACE reads. The repertoire holds tens of thousands of distinct CDR3 sequences, with 9.5% to 15% as singletons. The sequenced sample was whole blood. The receptors were gathered from an adult who was a healthcare worker with PCR-confirmed SARS-CoV-2 infection or an uninfected control (not recorded which).

This sequence joins TRBV11-2 and TRBJ1-6; TRBD1 is a possible D gene (5 bases). Germline assignment: CDR1 SGHAT and CDR2 FQNNGV. This CDR3 region has 15 residues. V was pared by 3 bases and J by 5 bases, with 11 bases between. The CDR3: CASSLNQGNNSPLHF. DNA of the CDR3: TGTGCCAGCAGCTTGAACCAGGGCAATAATTCACCCCTCCACTTT. The whole variable domain, remainder taken from reference TRBV11-2 and TRBJ1-6, is EAGVAQSPRYKIIEKRQSVAFWCNPISGHATLYWYQQILGQGPKLLIQFQNNGVVDDSQLPKDRFSAERLKGVDSTLKIQPAKLEDSAVYLCASSLNQGNNSPLHFGNGTRLTVT.

This clonotype was detected ten times or more. Here the CDR3 reads CASSERAYTDTQYF. The CDR3 DNA reads TGTGCCAGCAGCGAGCGGGCCTACACAGATACGCAGTATTTT. This chain joins TRBV7-2 and TRBJ2-3; perhaps TRBD2 as D (6 bases). Germline V gene data show CDR1 as SGHTA and CDR2 as FQGNSA. The CDR3 is 14 residues long. Trimming pared 5 bases from V and 2 bases from J, leaving 11 bases between.

CDR3 region: CASSRGRGPTNQPQHF. Here the CDR3 DNA reads TGTGCCAGCAGTCGGGGCCGGGGACCGACCAATCAGCCCCAGCATTTT. The gene calls are TRBV12-3 or TRBV12-4 and TRBJ1-5; D is possibly TRBD1 (5 bases). CDR3 length: 16 residues. V was clipped by 5 bases and J by 3 bases, with 17 bases between them.

This clonotype was counted at least ten times. This chain connects TRBV6-5 to TRBJ1-5; 10 bases match TRBD1. With V trimmed by 9 bases and J by 9 bases, 2 bases remained unmatched. The CDR3 runs to 11 residues. Germline CDR1 reads MNHEY; CDR2 reads SVGAGI. The CDR3 here is CASGQGGPQHF. In DNA form, the CDR3 reads TGTGCCAGTGGACAGGGGGGGCCCCAGCATTTT.

Many counts were recorded for this clonotype. The DNA for the CDR3 is TGCGCCAGCAGCCAAGTTATCTCGGCAGGGGGCAAGGGGCAGTACTTC. Its translation: CASSQVISAGGKGQYF. The rearrangement uses TRBV4-1 and TRBJ2-7; TRBD1 matches at 8 bases. The J segment lost 9 bases and the V segment lost 1 base, leaving 14 bases of the junction unmatched. CDR1 and CDR2 from the germline V gene are MGHRA and YSYEKL. The CDR3 consists of 16 residues.

The V gene is TRBV3-1, the J gene TRBJ2-7; TRBD2 aligns across 8 bases. Germline V gene data show CDR1 as LGHDT and CDR2 as YNNKEL (reference sequence). CDR3 size: 16 residues. Losses at the gene ends were 4 bases for V and 2 bases for J; bases not matched to a gene: 10. The CDR3 reads CASSRQLAEDPYEQYF. The CDR3 DNA sequence: TGTGCCAGCAGCCGGCAACTAGCGGAGGATCCCTACGAGCAGTACTTC.

The rearrangement links TRBV7-2 to TRBJ2-4, with 11 nucleotides matching TRBD2. Germline lookup yields CDR1 SGHTA and CDR2 FQGNSA. This CDR3 region has 15 residues. With V trimmed by 4 bases and J by 7 bases, 6 bases remained unmatched. CDR3 loop: CASSYSGGVQNIQYF. The CDR3 DNA follows: TGTGCCAGCAGCTATAGCGGGGGGGTACAGAACATTCAGTACTTC.

Only a few counts were recorded for this clonotype. This CDR3 is CATSRDLSNRVAPYEQYF. In DNA, the CDR3 is TGTGCCACCAGCAGAGATCTTTCGAACAGGGTGGCCCCCTACGAGCAGTACTTC. This chain uses TRBV15 with TRBJ2-7; tentative D call: TRBD1 (6 bases). V lost 0 bases to trimming and J lost 2 bases, with 20 bases between them. Germline V gene lookup returns CDR1 LNHNV and CDR2 YYDKDF (reference sequence). There are 18 residues in the CDR3.

This clonotype occurred many times. The V call is TRBV19, the J call TRBJ2-1; D is perhaps TRBD1 (5 bases). This CDR3 contains 14 residues. V was cut by 8 bases and J by 4 bases, with 15 bases left in between. The germline CDR1 and CDR2 sequences are LNHDA and SQIVND (reference sequence). The CDR3 sequence is CASLQVGQYNEQFF. The CDR3 nucleotides read TGTGCCAGTCTCCAAGTGGGGCAGTACAATGAGCAGTTCTTC.

This clonotype turned up a few times. V usage is TRBV24-1 and J usage is TRBJ1-5; D call uncertain. Germline lookup yields CDR1 KGHDR and CDR2 SFDVKD. The CDR3 contains 13 residues. Deletions cut 5 bases from V and 3 bases from J, with 7 bases between. The CDR3 region is CATSARFNQPQHF. DNA for the CDR3: TGTGCCACCAGTGCCCGGTTCAATCAGCCCCAGCATTTT.

The J gene is TRBJ2-5, the V gene TRBV11-2; TRBD2 matches at 7 bases. The CDR3 totals 14 residues. The V segment lost 4 bases and the J segment 2 bases; nucleotides outside the gene matches: 4. Looked up from germline, CDR1 is SGHAT and CDR2 is FQNNGV. The CDR3 spells CASSSRGVQETQYF. The CDR3 DNA follows: TGTGCCAGCAGCTCCCGGGGGGTTCAAGAGACCCAGTACTTC.

This clonotype was counted at least ten times. The CDR3 DNA follows: TGTGCCAGCAGCTCTATATCTTCCGGACTGGAGCAGTTCTTC. This encodes CASSSISSGLEQFF. The gene calls are TRBV7-9 and TRBJ2-1, with D perhaps matching TRBD2 (5 bases). The germline V gene encodes CDR1 SEHNR and CDR2 FQNEAQ (reference sequence). CDR3 size: 14 residues. V was shortened by 4 bases and J by 10 bases, with 17 bases between the two germline ends.

This clonotype was seen repeatedly, ten times or more. V and J are TRBV29-1 and TRBJ1-2; 7 bases are a match to TRBD1. The CDR3 extends over 13 amino acids. V trimming: 4 bases; J trimming: 0 bases; junction bases outside the gene matches: 2. The germline V gene encodes CDR1 SQVTM and CDR2 ANQGSEA. The CDR3 spells CSVAGTANYGYTF. The CDR3 DNA follows: TGCAGCGTTGCGGGGACAGCTAACTATGGCTACACCTTC.

This clonotype was seen at least ten times. The genes are TRBV27 and TRBJ2-1; 14 bases are a match to TRBD2. This CDR3 has 16 amino acids. J lost 4 bases, V lost 5 bases, and 4 bases had no gene match. Germline CDR1 and CDR2: MNHEY and SMNVEV (reference sequence). CDR3 sequence (DNA): TGTGCCAGCAGTCAAGGGACTAGCGGGGGATACAATGAGCAGTTCTTC. It encodes CASSQGTSGGYNEQFF.

This clonotype was seen repeatedly, ten times or more. One end of the junction varies from germline; a read error may be responsible. The V call is TRBV29-1, the J call TRBJ2-5; 7 nucleotides match TRBD2. CDR1 is SQVTM and CDR2 is ANQGSEA in the germline V gene. The CDR3 length is 14 residues. The CDR3 spells CSVLLAGVQATQYF. In DNA, the CDR3 is TGCAGCGTTCTTCTGGCGGGAGTACAAGCGACCCAGTACTTC.

This clonotype was detected many times. The rearrangement links TRBV5-4 to TRBJ1-1; 9 nucleotides align to TRBD1. This CDR3 contains 13 residues. With V trimmed by 4 bases and J by 10 bases, 8 bases remained unmatched. CDR1 is SGHNT, CDR2 YYREEE, per germline (reference sequence). CDR3 sequence: CASSNRDRAGAFF. CDR3 sequence (DNA): TGTGCCAGCAGCAACCGGGACAGGGCGGGAGCTTTCTTT.

The CDR3 loop is CSEDPGIGGYTF. The CDR3 nucleotides read TGCAGTGAAGACCCAGGGATTGGTGGCTACACCTTC. The V and J genes are TRBV20-1 and TRBJ1-2; tentatively, D is TRBD1 (5 bases). The CDR3 spans 12 residues. CDR1 DFQATT and CDR2 SNEGSKA come from the germline V gene (reference sequence). V was pared by 7 bases and J by 7 bases, with 16 bases between.

This clonotype was seen repeatedly, ten times or more. The CDR3 DNA reads as TGCGCCAGCAGCAGACCGGGACAGGATGTTTCCGGGGAGCTGTTTTTT. Translation gives CASSRPGQDVSGELFF. The gene calls are TRBV5-1 and TRBJ2-2, with 8 bases aligning to TRBD1. Trimming cost V 4 bases and J 6 bases; bases outside gene matches: 11. Germline V gene sequence: CDR1 SGHRS, CDR2 YFSETQ. The CDR3 sequence is 16 residues long.

The V call is TRBV6-1, the J call TRBJ2-2; perhaps TRBD2 as D (6 bases). V was cut by 3 bases and J by 2 bases, with 13 bases left in between. CDR1 MNHNS and CDR2 SASEGT come from the germline V gene. The CDR3 contains 16 residues. The CDR3 loop reads CASSDTPGTNTGELFF. CDR3 nucleotides: TGTGCCAGCAGTGACACCCCGGGGACTAACACCGGGGAGCTGTTTTTT.

The chain uses TRBV11-2 and TRBJ2-1; a weak D match, TRBD2 (6 bases). CDR1 SGHAT and CDR2 FQNNGV come from the germline V gene. The CDR3 covers 19 residues. V was trimmed by 0 bases and J by 0 bases, leaving 18 bases between them. DNA of the CDR3: TGTGCCAGCAGCTTAGATGCTTCGGGGGACCCTGCCTCCTACAATGAGCAGTTCTTC. Translation gives CASSLDASGDPASYNEQFF.

The chain has TRBV2 and TRBJ1-4, with 8 bases identical to TRBD1. The germline V gene encodes CDR1 SNHLY and CDR2 FYNNEI. V gave up 3 bases and J gave up 8 bases; unmatched junction bases: 8. The CDR3 totals 15 residues. The CDR3 DNA reads TGTGCCAGCAGTGATAGGAGGGCAGGGGGCGAAAAACTGTTTTTT. Its protein is CASSDRRAGGEKLFF.

This clonotype has at least ten counts. V usage is TRBV20-1 and J usage is TRBJ1-2; D not resolved. V lost 2 bases and J 11 bases, leaving 15 bases between the germline ends. The CDR3 spans 12 residues. Germline lookup yields CDR1 DFQATT and CDR2 SNEGSKA (reference sequence). The CDR3 sequence is CSARSPWLEYTF. The CDR3 DNA reads TGCAGTGCTAGAAGTCCTTGGCTTGAGTACACCTTC.

About this clonotype: The germline gene is not matched at one end of the junction; a read error may be the cause. CDR3 loop: CASSPAYERYF. The CDR3 DNA reads as TGTGCCAGCAGTCCAGCCTACGAGCGGTACTTC. The V and J genes are TRBV12-3 or TRBV12-4 and TRBJ2-7; D is unclear. This CDR3 region has 11 residues.

This clonotype came up a few times. J is TRBJ2-3 and V is TRBV24-1; D is unclear. There are 16 residues in the CDR3. V lost 5 bases and J 0 bases, leaving 14 bases between the germline ends. In germline, CDR1 is KGHDR, CDR2 SFDVKD. The CDR3 coding sequence is TGTGCCACCAGTGGACTCGGGTATAGCAGCACAGATACGCAGTATTTT. It is translated as CATSGLGYSSTDTQYF.

This chain uses TRBV7-8 with TRBJ1-4, with 7 bases fitting TRBD1. The length of the CDR3 is 15 residues. V lost 5 bases, J lost 7 bases, and 10 bases stayed unmatched. Germline V gene data show CDR1 as SGHVS and CDR2 as FQNEAQ. The CDR3 DNA sequence: TGTGCCAGCAGCCCGAATTACAGGGGAAGTGAAAAACTGTTTTTT. Amino acid sequence: CASSPNYRGSEKLFF. Full variable domain (missing parts from reference TRBV7-8 and TRBJ1-4): GAGVSQSPRYKVAKRGQDVALRCDPISGHVSLFWYQQALGQGPEFLTYFQNEAQLDKSGLPSDRFFAERPEGSVSTLKIQRTQQEDSAVYLCASSPNYRGSEKLFFGSGTQLSVL.

This clonotype has a handful of counts. This CDR3 is CASSLLTSPQRNQPQHF. The CDR3 DNA reads TGTGCCAGCAGCCTTCTAACGAGCCCTCAGAGGAATCAGCCCCAGCATTTT. The chain has TRBV7-2 and TRBJ1-5; D gene ambiguous. V was pared by 5 bases and J by 4 bases, with 21 bases between. The germline gives CDR1 SGHTA, CDR2 FQGNSA. The CDR3 is 17 amino acids.

The chain employs TRBV29-1 and TRBJ2-1; D unclear. Germline values: CDR1 SQVTM, CDR2 ANQGSEA. CDR3 length equals 10 residues. V gave up 8 bases and J gave up 4 bases, with 6 bases separating them. The CDR3 region is CSIRYNEQFF. DNA of the CDR3: TGCAGCATAAGGTACAATGAGCAGTTCTTC.

V is TRBV3-1 and J is TRBJ1-1; D is unclear. V shed 0 bases and J shed 6 bases, with 11 bases lying between them. CDR1 is LGHDT and CDR2 is YNNKEL in the germline V gene (reference sequence). This CDR3 has 14 amino acids. The chain's CDR3 is CASSQDLLGAEAFF. The DNA of the CDR3 is TGTGCCAGCAGCCAAGATCTCTTGGGCGCTGAAGCTTTCTTT.

There are many counts of this clonotype. This chain links TRBV7-9 with TRBJ1-1; D not resolved. CDR3 size: 13 residues. V was trimmed by 1 base and J by 0 bases, leaving 3 bases between them. Per germline, CDR1 SEHNR and CDR2 FQNEAQ (reference sequence). CDR3 nucleotide sequence: TGTGCCAGCAGCTTAGGGATGAACACTGAAGCTTTCTTT. This translates into CASSLGMNTEAFF.